The 27 T cell receptor beta chains below come from one sample, sequenced in a study of identical twins. TCRdb recomputed calls from the 5' RACE reads with MiXCR, one row per CDR3 protein. The profile shows roughly 190,000 distinct CDR3 sequences, 15% to 20% of them singletons. The sample also formed part of further work on T cells expressing NK-cell markers.

Sample: CD8+ T cells sorted from blood. The origin of the receptors is a woman younger than 30 in good health.

This clonotype was seen more than once but under ten times. The chain is built from TRBV5-1 and TRBJ2-1, with TRBD2 as a possible D gene (5 bases). Germline lookup yields CDR1 SGHRS and CDR2 YFSETQ. The V end lost 1 base, the J end lost 3 bases, and 11 bases lay between the germline ends. The CDR3 is 15 amino acids. CDR3 DNA sequence: TGCGCCAGCAGCTTGTTCGCGGGTTTCTACAATGAGCAGTTCTTC. This gives the protein CASSLFAGFYNEQFF.

The chain employs TRBV27 and TRBJ1-4; the D is unclear. The CDR3 sequence is 14 residues long. Trimming shortened V by 2 bases and J by 11 bases, and 15 bases separated the two germline ends. The V gene's germline CDR1 is MNHEY and CDR2 SMNVEV (reference sequence). CDR3 coding DNA: TGTGCCAGCAGTTTACAGGTCGGTGGTGTGAAACTGTTTTTT. Protein: CASSLQVGGVKLFF. Full variable domain (remainder filled in from reference TRBV27 and TRBJ1-4): EAQVTQNPRYLITVTGKKLTVTCSQNMNHEYMSWYRQDPGLGLRQIYYSMNVEVTDKGDVPEGYKVSRKEKRNFPLILESPSPNQTSLYFCASSLQVGGVKLFFGSGTQLSVL.

V gene TRBV4-1 combines with J gene TRBJ1-4; D uncertain. The ends were cut back, 5 bases at V and 6 bases at J, with 13 bases in the middle. CDR1 and CDR2 (germline): MGHRA, YSYEKL. The CDR3 contains 14 residues. The DNA of the CDR3 is TGCGCCAGCAGCGAAGGCCGTACCCATGAAAAACTGTTTTTT. Translation gives CASSEGRTHEKLFF.

V is TRBV5-1 and J is TRBJ2-7; D ambiguous. Per germline, CDR1 SGHRS and CDR2 YFSETQ. This CDR3 has 13 residues. V lost 3 bases to trimming and J lost 1 base, with 8 bases between them. The CDR3 region is CASSSLPSYEQYF. CDR3 bases: TGCGCCAGCAGCTCCCTCCCATCCTACGAGCAGTACTTC. The full variable domain, rest sourced from reference TRBV5-1 and TRBJ2-7, is KAGVTQTPRYLIKTRGQQVTLSCSPISGHRSVSWYQQTPGQGLQFLFEYFSETQRNKGNFPGRFSGRQFSNSRSEMNVSTLELGDSALYLCASSSLPSYEQYFGPGTRLTVT.

Many counts were recorded for this clonotype. This sequence joins TRBV10-1 and TRBJ2-3; D call uncertain. Germline CDR1 and CDR2: WNHNN and SYGVQD (reference sequence). The CDR3 spans 14 residues. The V and J ends lost 3 bases and 4 bases respectively, with 11 bases between them. The CDR3 spells CASSDDPGADTQYF. The CDR3 nucleotides are TGCGCCAGCAGTGATGATCCCGGCGCAGATACGCAGTATTTT.

V is TRBV5-1 and J is TRBJ1-6; 7 bases are a match to TRBD1. CDR3 size: 14 residues. The V segment lost 4 bases and the J segment 8 bases; nucleotides outside the gene matches: 6. CDR1 is SGHRS and CDR2 is YFSETQ in the germline V gene. CDR3 in DNA: TGCGCCAGCAGCATTCGGGACAGAGATTCACCCCTCCACTTT. This encodes CASSIRDRDSPLHF.

The chain joins TRBV3-1 to TRBJ2-1; D is undetermined. Trimming removed 4 bases from V and 1 base from J, with 11 bases in between. CDR3 length: 15 amino acids. The germline V gene has CDR1 LGHDT and CDR2 YNNKEL (reference sequence). The CDR3, as DNA: TGTGCCAGCAGCCCGGGCATAGGGTCCTACAATGAGCAGTTCTTC. Translation gives CASSPGIGSYNEQFF.

The rearrangement links TRBV4-3 to TRBJ2-7; the match to TRBD1 covers 9 bases. CDR1 and CDR2 (germline): LGHNA, YSLEER. With V trimmed by 2 bases and J by 2 bases, 4 bases remained unmatched. The CDR3 totals 15 residues. The chain's CDR3 is CASSQSGQGTYEQYF. CDR3 nucleotides: TGCGCCAGCAGCCAATCGGGACAGGGAACCTACGAGCAGTACTTC.

This clonotype has more than one count but fewer than ten. The chain's CDR3 is CASSPIPYEQYF. DNA of the CDR3: TGTGCCAGCAGCCCAATCCCCTACGAGCAGTACTTC. This chain uses TRBV11-2 with TRBJ2-7; D is uncertain. This CDR3 contains 12 residues. Germline CDR1 reads SGHAT; CDR2 reads FQNNGV. With 5 bases removed from V and 2 bases from J, the gap between germline ends came to 7 bases.

Turning to this clonotype: Relative to the germline gene, one junction end is altered; a read error may explain this. The chain joins TRBV29-1 to TRBJ2-7; TRBD2 matches 11 bases. The germline gives CDR1 SQVTM, CDR2 ANQGSEA. CDR3 length: 16 residues. The CDR3 protein is CSVEVSGRGIYYEQYF. Written as DNA, the CDR3 is TGCAGCGTGGAAGTTAGCGGGAGGGGAATTTACTACGAGCAGTACTTC.

The chain joins TRBV12-3 or TRBV12-4 to TRBJ1-2; D might be TRBD1 (5 bases). Trimming removed 2 bases from V and 10 bases from J, with 20 bases in between. This CDR3 has 15 residues. CDR3 sequence: CASSLTLTGRGSYTF. CDR3 nucleotide sequence: TGTGCCAGCAGTTTAACCCTCACGGGGCGCGGGTCCTACACCTTC.

The chain is built from TRBV12-5 and TRBJ1-1; 7 nucleotides match TRBD1. Germline CDR1 and CDR2: LGHNT and FRNRAP. The CDR3 has 15 amino acids. After removal of 6 bases from V and 4 bases from J, the junction contained 11 bases not matched to a gene. CDR3 DNA sequence: TGTGCTAGTGGAACCGGGCTCCAGGGGGGCACTGAAGCTTTCTTT. It is translated as CASGTGLQGGTEAFF. The full variable domain, completed using reference TRBV12-5 and TRBJ1-1, is DARVTQTPRHKVTEMGQEVTMRCQPILGHNTVFWYRQTMMQGLELLAYFRNRAPLDDSGMPKDRFSAEMPDATLATLKIQPSEPRDSAVYFCASGTGLQGGTEAFFGQGTRLTVV.

The rearrangement links TRBV27 to TRBJ2-7; D is unresolved. Germline CDR1 is MNHEY and CDR2 is SMNVEV (reference sequence). The CDR3 contains 13 residues. V was trimmed by 3 bases and J by 3 bases, leaving 9 bases between them. The CDR3 sequence: CASSFSWDYEQYF. DNA of the CDR3: TGTGCCAGCAGTTTTTCATGGGACTACGAGCAGTACTTC.

This clonotype was counted at least ten times. The chain combines TRBV20-1 with TRBJ2-1, with no clear D. V was shortened by 5 bases and J by 6 bases, with 14 bases between the two germline ends. Per germline, CDR1 DFQATT and CDR2 SNEGSKA (reference sequence). CDR3 length: 13 amino acids. The CDR3 DNA reads TGCAGTGCTCCCGGACCCTACGCCAATGAGCAGTTCTTC. It specifies CSAPGPYANEQFF.

The V and J genes are TRBV25-1 and TRBJ2-5; D gene unclear. The CDR3 has 13 residues. Germline V gene lookup returns CDR1 MGHDK and CDR2 SYGVNS. V gave up 9 bases and J gave up 5 bases, with 16 bases separating them. CDR3 in amino acids: CARDTWDKETQYF. DNA of the CDR3: TGTGCCAGAGATACGTGGGATAAGGAGACCCAGTACTTC. Together with reference TRBV25-1 and TRBJ2-5, the CDR3 gives the full variable domain: EADIYQTPRYLVIGTGKKITLECSQTMGHDKMYWYQQDPGMELHLIHYSYGVNSTEKGDLSSESTVSRIRTEHFPLTLESARPSHTSQYLCARDTWDKETQYFGPGTRLLVL.

Written as DNA, the CDR3 is TGTGCCAGCAGCTTAAATCCCAGACCCACAGATACGCAGTATTTT. Translated, it gives CASSLNPRPTDTQYF. The chain is built from TRBV7-9 and TRBJ2-3; D unclear. Germline-derived CDR1 and CDR2 are SEHNR and FQNEAQ (reference sequence). With 2 bases removed from V and 2 bases from J, the gap between germline ends came to 11 bases. This CDR3 contains 15 residues.

This clonotype was seen only a few times. The rearrangement links TRBV6-5 to TRBJ2-3; D call uncertain. V was clipped by 3 bases and J by 2 bases, with 12 bases between them. The CDR3 length is 15 residues. The germline V gene encodes CDR1 MNHEY and CDR2 SVGAGI. The CDR3 protein is CASSYGRAHTDTQYF. As DNA, the CDR3 is TGTGCCAGCAGTTATGGTCGCGCGCACACAGATACGCAGTATTTT.

This clonotype was seen more than once but under ten times. The chain has TRBV27 and TRBJ2-1; D is unresolved. The V and J ends lost 2 bases and 8 bases respectively, with 10 bases between them. Looked up from germline, CDR1 is MNHEY and CDR2 is SMNVEV (reference sequence). The CDR3 totals 13 residues. The CDR3 spells CASSLIGNYEQFF. CDR3 bases: TGTGCCAGCAGTTTAATAGGCAATTATGAGCAGTTCTTC.

This clonotype was detected once. The chain has TRBV27 and TRBJ2-7, with 13 bases identical to TRBD2. V shed 5 bases and J 3 bases; nucleotides not matched to a gene: 4. The CDR3 spans 15 residues. Germline CDR1 reads MNHEY; CDR2 reads SMNVEV (reference sequence). CDR3 nucleotide sequence: TGTGCCAGCAGTCTACTAGCGGGAGGGCTCTACGAGCAGTACTTC. As protein: CASSLLAGGLYEQYF.

This clonotype was seen only a few times. This sequence joins TRBV11-2 and TRBJ1-1, with TRBD1 identical over 10 bases. Germline trimming cut 5 bases from V and 7 bases from J; bases unmatched to any gene: 4. The CDR3 is 13 residues long. Germline values: CDR1 SGHAT, CDR2 FQNNGV. CDR3 amino acids: CASSPGTGVEAFF. The DNA of the CDR3 is TGTGCCAGCAGCCCCGGGACAGGGGTTGAAGCTTTCTTT.

The V call is TRBV12-3 or TRBV12-4, the J call TRBJ2-5; 11 bases match TRBD2. This CDR3 region has 18 residues. V lost 4 bases and J lost 2; bases outside the gene matches: 12. The CDR3: CASSSTSGSPRGQETQYF. DNA for the CDR3: TGTGCCAGCAGTTCTACTAGCGGGAGCCCCCGGGGGCAAGAGACCCAGTACTTC.

The rearrangement links TRBV7-8 to TRBJ2-1, with TRBD2 matching over 10 bases. The CDR3 loop spans 18 amino acids. Germline assignment: CDR1 SGHVS and CDR2 FQNEAQ. Unmatched junction bases numbered 14, after V lost 8 bases and J lost 1 base. CDR3 coding DNA: TGTGCCAGCGTGCGACGGACTAGCGGCGGTCCTTCCTACAATGAGCAGTTCTTC. Residues: CASVRRTSGGPSYNEQFF.

CDR3 DNA: TGTGCCAGCAGCCACGTAGCGGGAGAAACCTACAATGAGCAGTTCTTC. Protein product: CASSHVAGETYNEQFF. The J gene is TRBJ2-1, the V gene TRBV4-2; 9 positions agree with TRBD2. This CDR3 spans 16 amino acids. The V and J ends lost 3 bases and 2 bases, in that order; junction bases with no gene match: 5. Per germline, CDR1 LGHNA and CDR2 YNFKEQ.

The rearrangement uses TRBV30 and TRBJ1-4; possibly TRBD1 for D (5 bases). V was clipped by 5 bases and J by 3 bases, with 10 bases between them. Germline V gene data show CDR1 as GTSNPN and CDR2 as SVGIG (reference sequence). This CDR3 comprises 13 residues. CDR3 residues: CAWHGTANEKLFF. CDR3 DNA sequence: TGTGCCTGGCACGGGACCGCTAATGAAAAACTGTTTTTT.

This clonotype has a handful of counts. The genes are TRBV20-1 and TRBJ2-2, with TRBD1 as a possible D gene (5 bases). Deletions cut 0 bases from V and 1 base from J, with 12 bases between. Germline V gives CDR1 DFQATT, CDR2 SNEGSKA (reference sequence). The CDR3 length is 16 residues. CDR3 sequence reads: CSARDRGRVNTGELFF. The CDR3 nucleotides are TGCAGTGCTAGAGATCGTGGCAGGGTGAACACCGGGGAGCTGTTTTTT.

The chain uses TRBV5-6 and TRBJ2-1; D may correspond to TRBD1 or TRBD2 (6 bases each). Between the trimmed V and J ends, which lost 1 base and 2 bases, there was a span of 13 bases. Germline V CDR1 and CDR2: SGHDT, YYEEEE. The CDR3 is made up of 16 amino acids. The CDR3 DNA reads TGTGCCAGCAGCTTGACGGGGGCAAACCCCTACAATGAGCAGTTCTTC. Translation gives CASSLTGANPYNEQFF. Filled out from reference TRBV5-6 and TRBJ2-1, the complete variable domain reads DAGVTQSPTHLIKTRGQQVTLRCSPKSGHDTVSWYQQALGQGPQFIFQYYEEEERQRGNFPDRFSGHQFPNYSSELNVNALLLGDSALYLCASSLTGANPYNEQFFGPGTRLTVL.

CDR3 DNA sequence: TGTGCCATCGGGGGCCCCACAGATACGCAGTATTTT. This sequence encodes CAIGGPTDTQYF. V usage is TRBV12-3 or TRBV12-4 and J usage is TRBJ2-3, with D possibly called TRBD1 or TRBD2 (6 bases each). The CDR3 contains 12 residues. V was pared by 10 bases and J by 2 bases, with 10 bases between.